This paragraph covers one TCR beta chain sequence. Its antigen is currently not known. No qualities accompany the bases; no much larger clone lies one base away. The data were obtained in a study of T cells in Graves' hyperthyroidism and ophthalmopathy (dated by TCRdb to about 2019). With regard to the full study: Peripheral blood was sampled at the time of initial diagnosis, prior to any treatment. The paper reports TCR Vbeta CDR3 sequencing of 140 or so peripheral blood samples: fewer than 50 ophthalmopathy, 75 to 80 hyperthyroidism and some 17 progressor patients. Once sampling was done, hyperthyroidism patients were given methimazole at a starting dose of 30 mg daily, whereas ophthalmopathy patients were given high-dose intravenous methylprednisolone. An independent validation cohort of around 19 hyperthyroidism patients and 17 patients who later progressed to ophthalmopathy tested prospective prediction of ophthalmopathy. A discovery cohort of around 100 patients, 43 with Graves' ophthalmopathy and over 55 with stable Graves' hyperthyroidism, was used to find distinguishing TCR V-J signatures. The approximately 98 discovery patients were randomly divided into training and test sets at a 7:3 ratio. Thyroid tissue and blood T-cell repertoires from about 6 Graves' hyperthyroidism patients were also compared in the study. Overall study outcomes, separate from this receptor: Most expanded thyroid clonotypes (frequency above 0.001) were also found in blood, which suggests that blood repertoires may mirror thyroid immune responses. In validation, the model predicted progression to ophthalmopathy with approximately 69% sensitivity and roughly 72% specificity, a median of around 6.6 months before onset. A 13 V-J signature model separated ophthalmopathy from stable hyperthyroidism, with 87.88% sensitivity and roughly 82% specificity in cross-validation and 80%/75% in testing. No statistical method was used to fix the sample size in advance, and group allocation was not hidden from the investigators.

Trimming costs V 5 bases and J 0 bases, and their ends lie 17 bases apart. The CDR3 measures 16 amino acids from cysteine to phenylalanine. Here the CDR3 DNA is all that survives: 48 bases in frame from base 1. Via the germline V gene (reference sequence), CDR1 is SEHNR and CDR2 FQNEAQ. TCR beta CDR3 regions were amplified from RNA transcripts. The first round of RT-PCR for the TCR CDR3 was performed with the HTBI primer set and the Qiagen OneStep RT-PCR kit. Libraries were constructed in a second round of multiplex PCR, after which size selection and purification were performed. The libraries were sequenced on an Illumina HiSeq2000 using paired-end 100 bp reads. In the original analysis: Raw data were processed with SOAPnuke, discarding reads with adapters, uncalled bases, mean Phred below 15, or no exact constant-primer or identifier match. COPE v1.2.5 was used to merge high-quality paired reads, and clonotypes were defined as unique nucleotide sequences. MiTCR v1.1 was used to align clonotypes to the IMGT TRBV, TRBD and TRBJ reference segments. Only V-J combinations with frequency above 0.0001, covering 98% to 99.2% of repertoires, were analysed. A TCS score was defined as the ratio between F50 (clonal expansion) and ExV (chaos), using BLOSUM62-based TCRdist between CDR3 peptides within each V-J. Welch's t-statistics and random forest reduced just over 500 V-J features to roughly 13, which were used in a naive Bayes classifier (R e1071). TCRdb took the public reads, trimmed them with fastp at Q25, ran MiXCR for clone calling and kept in-frame beta chains. Under each unique CDR3 protein, matching rows form one entry showing the most common genes and DNA. TCRdb's processing, not the authors' own work, is the source of the V and J calls. The sample table holds about 720,000 distinct CDR3 sequences, of which about a sixth were seen once. The top ten constitute approximately 8.4% of the sample.

A patient counted as having stable Graves' hyperthyroidism if no progression to ophthalmopathy occurred over 18 months of follow-up. Hyperthyroidism patients were aged 18 to 65 years and newly diagnosed, with disease duration of less than 2 months. Patients with uncontrolled infections, other autoimmune diseases, pregnancy or lactation were excluded. Diagnoses were established on the basis of clinical symptoms, serum thyroxine and TRAb, thyroid ultrasound, and orbital computed tomography. PBMCs were isolated from 10 ml of fresh peripheral blood by Ficoll-Paque density gradient centrifugation. Total RNA was extracted with Trizol reagent, and quality was checked on an Agilent 2100 Bioanalyzer.

The sequenced sample was blood. The sequence derives from a man between 18 and 29 years old with Graves' hyperthyroidism. The chain uses TRBV7-9 and TRBJ2-7, with no confident D gene call. The DNA sequence is TGTGCCAGCAGCCCCTTCCTGGGCCCGGACTCCTACGAGCAGTACTTC. This yields the protein CASSPFLGPDSYEQYF.